Listed here are 3 T cell receptor beta chains from one sample, sequenced in a study of cytomegalovirus exposure and HLA in healthy donors. PCR primers comprised 60 Vbeta and 13 Jbeta primers. The data were produced by immunoSEQ multiplex PCR, yet TCRdb's version contains in-frame clones alone and is incomplete. Among some 170,000 clones listed, 75% to 85% were seen once. Sequenced material: PBMCs. The receptor set was obtained from a girl aged 2-10 years in good health and CMV-seropositive.

In this sample, this clone turned up a few times. The V gene is TRBV4-1, the J gene TRBJ2-3, with TRBD2 identical over 8 bases. This CDR3 is 17 amino acids long. The V gene's germline CDR1 is MGHRA and CDR2 YSYEKL. The ends lost 1 base at V and 1 base at J; junction bases unmatched: 7. The CDR3 sequence is CASSQGGAGGGTDTQYF. DNA of the CDR3: TGCGCCAGCAGCCAAGGTGGGGCGGGAGGAGGCACAGATACGCAGTATTTT.

This chain joins TRBV4-1 and TRBJ1-1; 7 positions match TRBD1. CDR1 is MGHRA and CDR2 is YSYEKL in the germline V gene. Trimming cost V 1 base and J 6 bases; bases outside gene matches: 14. The CDR3 spans 17 residues. CDR3 protein: CASSQVLGGVDLPEAFF. For the CDR3, the DNA is TGCGCCAGCAGCCAAGTTTTAGGGGGCGTGGATCTCCCTGAAGCTTTCTTT.

The chain is built from TRBV5-4 and TRBJ1-1, with TRBD1 identical over 9 bases. The germline V gene encodes CDR1 SGHNT and CDR2 YYREEE (reference sequence). J was trimmed by 11 bases and V by 4 bases; bases with no gene match: 15. The CDR3 is 15 amino acids. The DNA for the CDR3 is TGTGCCAGCAGCATCGGACAGGGGAGGCCTTTTTGGGCTTTCTTT. The encoded protein is CASSIGQGRPFWAFF.